These 27 T cell receptor beta chains share one sample of origin, sequenced in a study of blood T cell repertoires in COVID-19. Sequenced by immunoSEQ multiplex PCR; TCRdb stores in-frame clones only, minus some. Of 250,000 to 300,000 clones listed, roughly 88% are singletons. The sample was PBMCs or T cells enriched from blood (not recorded which). The receptors were sampled from a woman in her forties with acute COVID-19.

This clone was counted a single time. CDR3 residues: CATSDGTGNTDTQYF. The CDR3 DNA is TGTGCCACCAGTGATGGGACAGGGAACACAGATACGCAGTATTTT. The chain couples TRBV24-1 to TRBJ2-3; TRBD1 aligns across 9 bases. The CDR3 has 15 amino acids. From germline, CDR1 is KGHDR and CDR2 SFDVKD. J gave up 2 bases and V 3 bases, and 2 bases lay outside the gene matches.

The chain combines TRBV5-1 with TRBJ2-5; 9 bases fit TRBD2. The CDR3 has 14 residues. The V gene's germline CDR1 is SGHRS and CDR2 YFSETQ. V shed 6 bases and J 1 base; nucleotides not matched to a gene: 4. In DNA, the CDR3 is TGCGCCAGCACGTCACTAGCGGGCCAAGAGACCCAGTACTTC. Translation gives CASTSLAGQETQYF. Using reference TRBV5-1 and TRBJ2-5 for the parts outside the CDR3, the full variable domain is KAGVTQTPRYLIKTRGQQVTLSCSPISGHRSVSWYQQTPGQGLQFLFEYFSETQRNKGNFPGRFSGRQFSNSRSEMNVSTLELGDSALYLCASTSLAGQETQYFGPGTRLLVL.

In its sample, this clone was seen once. The V and J genes are TRBV18 and TRBJ1-2; TRBD1 aligns across 7 bases. The CDR3 length is 16 residues. Germline loops: CDR1 KGHSH, CDR2 LQKENI. V was pared by 2 bases and J by 2 bases, with 8 bases of the junction left unmatched. The CDR3 region has the DNA TGTGCCAGCTCACCATTGTTGCAGGGGGAAAACTATGGCTACACCTTC. Translation gives CASSPLLQGENYGYTF.

On this clone: The identical CDR3 is also encoded by other nucleotide sequences in the sample. The chain carries TRBV5-1 and TRBJ1-2, with D possibly TRBD1 on 5 matching bases. Germline assignment: CDR1 SGHRS and CDR2 YFSETQ. This CDR3 has 13 residues. V gave up 4 bases and J gave up 1 base, with 8 bases separating them. CDR3 sequence: CASSLDNNYGYTF. The CDR3 DNA is TGCGCCAGCAGCCTGGACAATAACTATGGCTACACCTTC.

The CDR3 bases are TGTGCCAGCAGCTTTGGCTCTCGATATGGCTACACCTTC. Translation: CASSFGSRYGYTF. The chain couples TRBV11-2 to TRBJ1-2; no clear D. V was shortened by 3 bases and J by 5 bases, with 10 bases between the two germline ends. The CDR3 spans 13 residues. CDR1 is SGHAT and CDR2 is FQNNGV in the germline V gene.

This clone appeared once. The chain carries TRBV5-4 and TRBJ1-1; D call uncertain. V lost 1 base to trimming and J lost 1 base, with 14 bases between them. The CDR3 has 16 amino acids. Germline V gene sequence: CDR1 SGHNT, CDR2 YYREEE (reference sequence). The CDR3 coding sequence is TGTGCCAGCAGCTTGTCACCGGGTAAATCGAACACTGAAGCTTTCTTT. Translated: CASSLSPGKSNTEAFF.

V gene TRBV20-1 combines with J gene TRBJ2-3; TRBD2 agrees at 9 bases. The CDR3 covers 15 residues. Germline loops: CDR1 DFQATT, CDR2 SNEGSKA (reference sequence). With V trimmed by 3 bases and J by 2 bases, 6 bases remained unmatched. CDR3 in amino acids: CSASRLAGYTDTQYF. The CDR3 nucleotides are TGCAGTGCTAGTCGCCTAGCGGGGTACACAGATACGCAGTATTTT.

The chain couples TRBV27 to TRBJ1-1; D perhaps matches TRBD1 (6 bases). The V end lost 6 bases, the J end lost 11 bases, and 25 bases lay between the germline ends. The CDR3 has 15 residues. Germline-derived CDR1 and CDR2 are MNHEY and SMNVEV (reference sequence). This chain's CDR3 is CASSRGGGGAAEAFF. The CDR3 DNA reads TGTGCCAGCAGCCGAGGAGGAGGGGGGGCAGCGGAGGCTTTCTTT.

This chain joins TRBV5-8 and TRBJ2-3; 8 bases agree with TRBD1. V shed 4 bases, J shed 8 bases, and the junction held 9 bases outside the gene matches. Per germline, CDR1 SGHTS and CDR2 YDEGEE. The CDR3 sequence is 14 residues long. The CDR3 DNA is TGTGCCAGCAGCCCCGGGACAGGTGCCCCTACGCAGTATTTT. It translates to CASSPGTGAPTQYF. Complete variable domain (other parts from reference TRBV5-8 and TRBJ2-3): EAGVTQSPTHLIKTRGQQATLRCSPISGHTSVYWYQQALGLGLQFLLWYDEGEERNRGNFPPRFSGRQFPNYSSELNVNALELEDSALYLCASSPGTGAPTQYFGPGTRLTVL.

The chain couples TRBV7-8 to TRBJ2-7; 7 nucleotides agree with TRBD1. V shed 1 base, J shed 6 bases, and the junction held 3 bases outside the gene matches. The CDR3 is made up of 13 amino acids. The germline V gene has CDR1 SGHVS and CDR2 FQNEAQ. CDR3 nucleotides: TGTGCCAGCAGCTTAGACAGGGGTAGCGAGCAGTACTTC. This sequence encodes CASSLDRGSEQYF.

The chain links TRBV27 to TRBJ1-1; 7 bases are shared with TRBD1. V was pared by 5 bases and J by 5 bases, with 14 bases of the junction left unmatched. Germline CDR1 and CDR2: MNHEY and SMNVEV (reference sequence). This CDR3 region has 16 residues. This CDR3 is CASSNWDRGSGTEAFF. The CDR3 DNA reads TGTGCCAGCAGTAACTGGGACAGAGGGAGTGGGACTGAAGCTTTCTTT.

This clone has more than one count but fewer than ten. The rearrangement joins TRBV10-3 to TRBJ1-5; TRBD1 might be the D (6 bases). The germline CDR1 and CDR2 sequences are ENHRY and SYGVKD. V was shortened by 4 bases and J by 7 bases, with 11 bases between the two germline ends. The CDR3 has 13 residues. The DNA of the CDR3 is TGTGCCATCAGTGGAGGTCAGGGGCAGCCCCAGCATTTT. Protein: CAISGGQGQPQHF.

On this clone itself: At one boundary the junction diverges from the germline segment, which might be a read error. The rearrangement links TRBV7-7 to TRBJ2-5, with D possibly matching TRBD1 (9 bases). Germline CDR1 SSHAT, CDR2 FNYEAQ (reference sequence). CDR3 length equals 17 residues. The CDR3 sequence: CASSFAGGQGGRETQYF. The DNA of the CDR3 is TGTGCTAGCAGCTTTGCGGGGGGACAGGGAGGTCGAGAGACCCAGTACTTC.

The J gene is TRBJ1-2, the V gene TRBV6-5, with D perhaps matching TRBD1 (5 bases). Per germline, CDR1 MNHEY and CDR2 SVGAGI. V lost 8 bases and J 3 bases, leaving 13 bases between the germline ends. The length of the CDR3 is 13 residues. The CDR3 DNA follows: TGTGCCAGCTGTCTTTCAGGGTACTATGGCTACACCTTC. As protein: CASCLSGYYGYTF.

The chain carries TRBV6-1 and TRBJ1-5, with TRBD1 matching 8 bases. Germline CDR1 and CDR2: MNHNS and SASEGT. There are 15 residues in the CDR3. The V and J ends lost 3 bases and 8 bases, in that order; junction bases with no gene match: 9. CDR3 region: CASSDQGAFLKPQHF. Here the CDR3 DNA reads TGTGCCAGCAGTGATCAGGGGGCCTTTCTTAAGCCCCAGCATTTT.

This clone was observed once. The chain uses TRBV12-3 or TRBV12-4 and TRBJ1-2, with D unresolved. The CDR3 has 13 residues. The V and J ends lost 3 bases and 3 bases respectively, with 8 bases between them. The CDR3 coding sequence is TGTGCCAGCAGTTTGAGAGAGGACTATGGCTACACCTTC. Translated, it gives CASSLREDYGYTF.

J is TRBJ2-7 and V is TRBV19; 9 nucleotides line up with TRBD1. V shed 4 bases, J shed 3 bases, and the junction held 4 bases outside the gene matches. Germline V gene lookup returns CDR1 LNHDA and CDR2 SQIVND (reference sequence). The CDR3 runs to 14 residues. CDR3 coding DNA: TGTGCCAGTAGTAAAACAGGGGGCGGCTACGAGCAGTACTTC. Protein sequence: CASSKTGGGYEQYF.

The gene calls are TRBV4-3 and TRBJ2-2; a weak D match, TRBD1 (6 bases). Germline V lookup: CDR1 LGHNA, CDR2 YSLEER. Trimming pared 4 bases from V and 2 bases from J, leaving 11 bases between. CDR3 size: 15 residues. CDR3 nucleotides: TGCGCCAGCAGCCCCGGGACAAGAAACACCGGGGAGCTGTTTTTT. Its protein product is CASSPGTRNTGELFF.

The gene calls are TRBV30 and TRBJ1-1; TRBD1 agrees at 7 bases. This CDR3 has 14 residues. CDR1 and CDR2 (germline): GTSNPN, SVGIG (reference sequence). The ends lost 3 bases at V and 10 bases at J; junction bases unmatched: 14. Here the CDR3 DNA reads TGTGCCTGGAGGAGGAGGGGGCCTCTTTTAGGAGCTTTCTTT. It specifies CAWRRRGPLLGAFF.

V usage is TRBV6-4 and J usage is TRBJ2-1; 12 nucleotides align to TRBD2. The CDR3 runs to 15 residues. The germline gives CDR1 MRHNA, CDR2 SNTAGT. V lost 8 bases and J lost 8; bases outside the gene matches: 10. CDR3 coding DNA: TGTGCCAGCCGCAGACTAGCGGGAGATTCATATGAGCAGTTCTTC. This sequence encodes CASRRLAGDSYEQFF.

This clone was seen once. The CDR3 DNA reads as TGCGCCAGCAGTCAGGCGGAGAAGAATCAGCCCCAGCATTTT. Protein product: CASSQAEKNQPQHF. The chain has TRBV23-1 and TRBJ1-5; no clear D. TRBV23-1 carries the ORF label, with uncertain function. Deletions cut 3 bases from V and 4 bases from J, with 10 bases between. The length of the CDR3 is 14 residues.

In DNA, the CDR3 is TGTGCCAGCAGCTCCACAGCCAGACGCCAGAACACTGAAGCTTTCTTT. It translates to CASSSTARRQNTEAFF. The V and J genes are TRBV11-3 and TRBJ1-1; D ambiguous. V was clipped by 4 bases and J by 1 base, with 16 bases between them. This CDR3 spans 16 amino acids. Germline CDR1 reads SGHNT; CDR2 reads YENEEA.

This chain joins TRBV7-9 and TRBJ2-5; D possibly corresponds to TRBD1 (6 bases). The germline V and J ends were trimmed by 4 bases and 4 bases, with 25 bases remaining between them. The CDR3 contains 18 residues. Germline-derived CDR1 and CDR2 are SEHNR and FQNEAQ (reference sequence). This CDR3 is CASSSRTSGATSRETQYF. For the CDR3, the DNA is TGTGCCAGCAGCTCCCGGACTTCAGGGGCTACGAGCCGAGAGACCCAGTACTTC.

The CDR3 nucleotides read TGTGCCAGCACCCACTCCAGGTCCCCCTACTATGGCTACACCTTC. It encodes CASTHSRSPYYGYTF. V and J are TRBV28 and TRBJ1-2, with D hard to call. The germline gives CDR1 MDHEN, CDR2 SYDVKM. Deletions cut 7 bases from V and 3 bases from J, with 18 bases between. The CDR3 has 15 amino acids.

Written as DNA, the CDR3 is TGTGCCAGCCAGGGACAGAAGAACACTGAAGCTTTCTTT. Protein: CASQGQKNTEAFF. V usage is TRBV28 and J usage is TRBJ1-1, with 7 positions matching TRBD1. In germline, CDR1 is MDHEN, CDR2 SYDVKM. The ends lost 8 bases at V and 1 base at J; junction bases unmatched: 4. The CDR3 consists of 13 residues.

The chain has TRBV7-8 and TRBJ2-1; the match to TRBD2 covers 9 bases. J gave up 6 bases and V 6 bases, and 9 bases lay outside the gene matches. The CDR3 contains 15 residues. In germline, CDR1 is SGHVS, CDR2 FQNEAQ. The CDR3: CASSSVAGGANEQFF. CDR3 in DNA: TGTGCCAGCAGTTCTGTCGCGGGAGGGGCCAATGAGCAGTTCTTC. The variable domain in full, with the rest retrieved from reference TRBV7-8 and TRBJ2-1, is GAGVSQSPRYKVAKRGQDVALRCDPISGHVSLFWYQQALGQGPEFLTYFQNEAQLDKSGLPSDRFFAERPEGSVSTLKIQRTQQEDSAVYLCASSSVAGGANEQFFGPGTRLTVL.

The chain links TRBV30 to TRBJ1-1; D ambiguous. This CDR3 is built from 13 residues. From germline, CDR1 is GTSNPN and CDR2 SVGIG (reference sequence). V gave up 3 bases and J gave up 2 bases, with 10 bases separating them. CDR3 DNA: TGTGCCTGGAGGTCCGGGTCTAACACTGAAGCTTTCTTT. Amino acids: CAWRSGSNTEAFF.